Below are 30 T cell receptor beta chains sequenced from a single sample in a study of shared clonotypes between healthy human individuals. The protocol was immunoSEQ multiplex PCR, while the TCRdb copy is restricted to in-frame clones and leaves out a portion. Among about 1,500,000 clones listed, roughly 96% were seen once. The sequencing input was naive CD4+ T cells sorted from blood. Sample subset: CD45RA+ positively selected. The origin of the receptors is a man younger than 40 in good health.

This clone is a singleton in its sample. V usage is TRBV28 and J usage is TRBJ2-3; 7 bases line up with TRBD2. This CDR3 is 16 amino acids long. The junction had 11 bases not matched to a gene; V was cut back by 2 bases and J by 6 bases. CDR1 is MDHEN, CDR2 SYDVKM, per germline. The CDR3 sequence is CASSLVGLPKADTQYF. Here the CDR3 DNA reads TGTGCCAGCAGTTTAGTGGGACTACCCAAGGCGGATACGCAGTATTTT.

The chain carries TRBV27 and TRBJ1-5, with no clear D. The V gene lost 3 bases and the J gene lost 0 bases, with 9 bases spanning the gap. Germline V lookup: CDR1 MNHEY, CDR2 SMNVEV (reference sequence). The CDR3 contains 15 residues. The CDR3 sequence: CASSFRRSSNQPQHF. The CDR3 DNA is TGTGCCAGCAGTTTCCGCAGGTCTAGCAATCAGCCCCAGCATTTT.

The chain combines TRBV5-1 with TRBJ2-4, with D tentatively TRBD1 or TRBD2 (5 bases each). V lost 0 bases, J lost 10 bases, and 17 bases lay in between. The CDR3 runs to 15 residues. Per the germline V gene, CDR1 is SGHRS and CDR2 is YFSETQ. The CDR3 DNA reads TGCGCCAGCAGCTTGGGGGGCCAGCGGCTATGGATTCAGTACTTC. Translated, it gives CASSLGGQRLWIQYF.

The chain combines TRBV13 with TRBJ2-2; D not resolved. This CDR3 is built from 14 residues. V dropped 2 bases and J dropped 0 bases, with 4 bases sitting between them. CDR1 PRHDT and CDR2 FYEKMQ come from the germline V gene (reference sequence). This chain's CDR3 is CASSLLANTGELFF. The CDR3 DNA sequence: TGTGCCAGCAGCTTACTAGCGAACACCGGGGAGCTGTTTTTT.

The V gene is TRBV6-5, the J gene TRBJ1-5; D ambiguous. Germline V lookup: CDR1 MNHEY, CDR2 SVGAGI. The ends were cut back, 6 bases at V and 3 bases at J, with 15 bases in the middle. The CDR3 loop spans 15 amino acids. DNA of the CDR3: TGTGCCAGCAGCCGACGCCCTGAATACAATCAGCCCCAGCATTTT. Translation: CASSRRPEYNQPQHF.

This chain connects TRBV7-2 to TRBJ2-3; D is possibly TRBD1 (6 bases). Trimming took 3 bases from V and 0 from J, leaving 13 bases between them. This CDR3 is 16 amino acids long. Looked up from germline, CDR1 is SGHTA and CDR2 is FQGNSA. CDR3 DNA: TGTGCCAGCAGCTTCTTGGGGGCGGCTAGCACAGATACGCAGTATTTT. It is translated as CASSFLGAASTDTQYF.

CDR3 DNA: TGTGCCACCCGGGTCTCGCCCAACTCCTACAATGAGCAGTTCTTC. Residues: CATRVSPNSYNEQFF. The V and J genes are TRBV10-3 and TRBJ2-1; D gene ambiguous. V gave up 10 bases and J gave up 0 bases, with 16 bases separating them. CDR3 length: 15 residues. Germline CDR1 and CDR2: ENHRY and SYGVKD.

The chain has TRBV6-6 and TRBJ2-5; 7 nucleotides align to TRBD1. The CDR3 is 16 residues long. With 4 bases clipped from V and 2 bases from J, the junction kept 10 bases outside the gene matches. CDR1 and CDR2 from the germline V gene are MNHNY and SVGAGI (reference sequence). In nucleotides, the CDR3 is TGTGCCAGCAGTTTCTTTGACAGGGCTCCGCAAGAGACCCAGTACTTC. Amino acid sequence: CASSFFDRAPQETQYF.

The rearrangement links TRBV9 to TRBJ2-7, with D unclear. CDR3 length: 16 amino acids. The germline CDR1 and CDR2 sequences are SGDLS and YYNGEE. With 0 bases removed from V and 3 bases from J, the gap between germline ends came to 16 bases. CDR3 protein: CASSVGRGPPRYEQYF. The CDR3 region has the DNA TGTGCCAGCAGCGTAGGGCGAGGTCCCCCCCGCTACGAGCAGTACTTC.

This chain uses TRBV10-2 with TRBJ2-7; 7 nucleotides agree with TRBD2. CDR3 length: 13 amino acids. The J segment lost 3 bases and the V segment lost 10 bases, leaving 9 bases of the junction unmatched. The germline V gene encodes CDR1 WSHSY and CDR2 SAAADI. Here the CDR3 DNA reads TGCGCCACCGGGACTAACCTCATCTACGAGCAGTACTTC. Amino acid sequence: CATGTNLIYEQYF.

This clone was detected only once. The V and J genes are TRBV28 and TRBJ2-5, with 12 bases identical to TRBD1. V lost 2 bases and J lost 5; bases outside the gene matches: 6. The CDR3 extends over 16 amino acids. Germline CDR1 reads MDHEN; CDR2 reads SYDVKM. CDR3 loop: CASSLGTGGAGETQYF. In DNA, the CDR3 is TGTGCCAGCAGTTTAGGGACAGGGGGCGCGGGGGAGACCCAGTACTTC.

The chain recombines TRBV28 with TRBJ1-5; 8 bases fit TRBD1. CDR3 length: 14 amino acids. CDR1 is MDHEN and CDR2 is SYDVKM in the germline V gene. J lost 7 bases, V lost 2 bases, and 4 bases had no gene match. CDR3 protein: CASSLQGARQPQHF. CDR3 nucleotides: TGTGCCAGCAGTTTACAGGGGGCGAGGCAGCCCCAGCATTTT.

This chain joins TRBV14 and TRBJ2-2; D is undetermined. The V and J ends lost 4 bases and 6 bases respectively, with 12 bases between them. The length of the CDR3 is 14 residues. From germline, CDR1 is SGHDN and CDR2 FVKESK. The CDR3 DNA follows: TGTGCCAGCAGCCTGACACGTACGGCCGGGGAGCTGTTTTTT. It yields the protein CASSLTRTAGELFF. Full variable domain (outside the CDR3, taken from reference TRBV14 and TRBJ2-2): EAGVTQFPSHSVIEKGQTVTLRCDPISGHDNLYWYRRVMGKEIKFLLHFVKESKQDESGMPNNRFLAERTGGTYSTLKVQPAELEDSGVYFCASSLTRTAGELFFGEGSRLTVL.

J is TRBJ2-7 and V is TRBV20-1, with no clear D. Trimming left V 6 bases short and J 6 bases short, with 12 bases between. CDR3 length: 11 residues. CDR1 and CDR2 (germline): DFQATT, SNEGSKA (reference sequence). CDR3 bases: TGCAGTGCCAAGGACGTAACCGAGCAGTACTTC. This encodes CSAKDVTEQYF.

In DNA, the CDR3 is TGTGCCAGCAGTTCGCAGTATTATCAGCCCCAGCATTTT. It yields the protein CASSSQYYQPQHF. The chain carries TRBV27 and TRBJ1-5, with unresolved D. This CDR3 has 13 amino acids. The germline gives CDR1 MNHEY, CDR2 SMNVEV (reference sequence). The V end was cut by 4 bases, the J end by 5 bases, with 9 bases between.

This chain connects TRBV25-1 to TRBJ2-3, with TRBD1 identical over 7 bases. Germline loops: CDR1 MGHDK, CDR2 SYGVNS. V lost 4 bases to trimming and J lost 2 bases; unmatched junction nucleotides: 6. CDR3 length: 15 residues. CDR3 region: CASSGRQGVTDTQYF. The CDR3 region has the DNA TGTGCCAGCAGTGGACGACAGGGAGTCACAGATACGCAGTATTTT.

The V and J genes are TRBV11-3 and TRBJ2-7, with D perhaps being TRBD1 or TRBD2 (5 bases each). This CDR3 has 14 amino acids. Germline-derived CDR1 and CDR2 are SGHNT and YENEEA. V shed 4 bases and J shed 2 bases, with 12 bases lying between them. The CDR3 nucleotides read TGTGCCAGCAGCTCCGGGACGGATCCCTACGAGCAGTACTTC. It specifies CASSSGTDPYEQYF.

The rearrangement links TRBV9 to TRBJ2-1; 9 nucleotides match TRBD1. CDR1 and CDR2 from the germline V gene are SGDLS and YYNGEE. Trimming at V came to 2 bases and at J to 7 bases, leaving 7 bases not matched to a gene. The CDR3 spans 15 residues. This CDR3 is CASSVRQGDGNEQFF. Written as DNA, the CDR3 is TGTGCCAGCAGCGTTAGACAGGGGGATGGAAATGAGCAGTTCTTC.

This CDR3 reads CASRSRQGSGNTIYF. CDR3 bases: TGTGCCAGCAGATCCAGACAGGGATCTGGAAACACCATATATTTT. The gene calls are TRBV7-9 and TRBJ1-3; 7 bases are a match to TRBD1. CDR1 is SEHNR, CDR2 FQNEAQ, per germline (reference sequence). The CDR3 contains 15 residues. V lost 6 bases, J lost 1 base, and 6 bases stayed unmatched.

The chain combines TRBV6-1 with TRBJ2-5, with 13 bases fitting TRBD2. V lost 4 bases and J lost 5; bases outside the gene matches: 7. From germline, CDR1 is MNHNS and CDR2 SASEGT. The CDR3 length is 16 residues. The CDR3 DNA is TGTGCCAGCAGTGGGAGGACTAGCGGGAGTTTTGAGACCCAGTACTTC. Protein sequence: CASSGRTSGSFETQYF.

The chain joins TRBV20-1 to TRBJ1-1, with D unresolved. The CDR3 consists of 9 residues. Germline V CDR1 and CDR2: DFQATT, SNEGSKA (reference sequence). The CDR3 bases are TGCAGAGCCGTGAAGGAAGCTTTCTTT. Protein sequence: CRAVKEAFF.

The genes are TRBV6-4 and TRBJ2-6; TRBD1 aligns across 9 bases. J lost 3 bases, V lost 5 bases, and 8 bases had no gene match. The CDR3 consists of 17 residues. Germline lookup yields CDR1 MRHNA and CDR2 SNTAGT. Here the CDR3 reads CASSQGTGTFGANVLTF. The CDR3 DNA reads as TGTGCCAGCAGTCAGGGGACAGGGACTTTTGGGGCCAACGTCCTGACTTTC.

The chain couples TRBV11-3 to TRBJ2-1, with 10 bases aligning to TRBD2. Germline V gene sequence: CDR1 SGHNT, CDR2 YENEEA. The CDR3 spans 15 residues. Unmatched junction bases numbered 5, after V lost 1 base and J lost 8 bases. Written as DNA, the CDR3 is TGTGCCAGCAGCTTAGGACTAGCGGGCTCCGATGAGCAGTTCTTC. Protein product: CASSLGLAGSDEQFF.

The CDR3 coding sequence is TGTGCCAACCGCCCCAGGGGCGCTCTCGAAGATACGCAGTATTTT. Residues: CANRPRGALEDTQYF. The chain joins TRBV27 to TRBJ2-3; perhaps TRBD1 as D (6 bases). The ends were cut back, 10 bases at V and 5 bases at J, with 22 bases in the middle. Germline values: CDR1 MNHEY, CDR2 SMNVEV (reference sequence). The CDR3 covers 15 residues.

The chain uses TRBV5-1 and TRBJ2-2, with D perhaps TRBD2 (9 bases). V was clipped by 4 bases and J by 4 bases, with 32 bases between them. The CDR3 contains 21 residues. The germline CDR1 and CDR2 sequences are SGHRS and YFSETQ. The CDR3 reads CASSTLPGQAGETSGTGELFF. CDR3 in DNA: TGCGCCAGCAGCACCTTACCGGGACAGGCGGGGGAGACTAGCGGCACCGGGGAGCTGTTTTTT.

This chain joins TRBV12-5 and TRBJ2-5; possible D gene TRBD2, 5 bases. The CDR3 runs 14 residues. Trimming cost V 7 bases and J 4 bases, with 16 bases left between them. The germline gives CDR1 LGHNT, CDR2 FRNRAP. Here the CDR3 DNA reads TGTGCTAGTGCTCCGATTAAGGCGGGAGAGACCCAGTACTTC. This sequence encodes CASAPIKAGETQYF.

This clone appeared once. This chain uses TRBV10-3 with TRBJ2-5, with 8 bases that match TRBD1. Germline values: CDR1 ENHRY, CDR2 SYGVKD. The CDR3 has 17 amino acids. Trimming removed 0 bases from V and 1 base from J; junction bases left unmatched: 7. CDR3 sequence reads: CAISESGTGRSQETQYF. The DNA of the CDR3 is TGTGCCATCAGTGAGTCGGGGACAGGCAGGTCCCAAGAGACCCAGTACTTC.

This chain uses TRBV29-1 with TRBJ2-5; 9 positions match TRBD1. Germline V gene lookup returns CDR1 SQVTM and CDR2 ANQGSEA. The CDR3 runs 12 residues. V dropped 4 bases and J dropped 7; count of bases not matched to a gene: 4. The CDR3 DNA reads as TGCAGCGTTGTAGACAGGGGGGTGACCCAGTACTTC. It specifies CSVVDRGVTQYF.

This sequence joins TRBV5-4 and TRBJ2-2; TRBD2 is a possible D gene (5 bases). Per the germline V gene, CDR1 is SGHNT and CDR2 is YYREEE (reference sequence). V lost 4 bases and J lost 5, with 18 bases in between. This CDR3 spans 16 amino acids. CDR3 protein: CASSVGVIGYTGELFF. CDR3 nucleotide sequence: TGTGCCAGCAGCGTCGGGGTAATCGGTTATACCGGGGAGCTGTTTTTT.

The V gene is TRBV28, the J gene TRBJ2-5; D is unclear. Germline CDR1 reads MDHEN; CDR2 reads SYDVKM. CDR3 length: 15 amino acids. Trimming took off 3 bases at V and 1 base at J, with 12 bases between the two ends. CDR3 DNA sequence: TGTGCCAGCAGTTTCTCCGGACGGTTCCAAGAGACCCAGTACTTC. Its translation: CASSFSGRFQETQYF.